The rows below give T cell receptor beta chains drawn from one sample of a study of blood T cell repertoires in COVID-19. TCRdb's copy holds only in-frame clones and misses some; the assay was immunoSEQ multiplex PCR. The sample yields 350,000 to 450,000 clones, about 89% seen once. The sequencing input was peripheral blood. The receptors were sampled from a man aged 35 to 55 with acute or convalescent COVID-19. Both conserved end residues are part of each CDR3. A D gene is named only where the DNA matches it firmly. Size values are once, few and many counts, or a class for expanded clones, and some rows have none.

J gene	D gene	V gene	clone size	CDR3 DNA	CDR3 protein
TRBJ1-2	.	TRBV11-2	.	TGTGCCAGCCAGCGGTCGGGGGAGGGGTATGGCTACACCTTC	CASQRSGEGYGYTF
TRBJ2-7	TRBD1	TRBV5-1	.	TGCGCCAGCAGCTTGGGTGGGACAGGGGTTTACGAGCAGTACTTC	CASSLGGTGVYEQYF
TRBJ2-1	.	TRBV5-5	.	TGTGCCAGCAGCCCCTACCAGGGCTCAGTCTACAATGAGCAGTTCTTC	CASSPYQGSVYNEQFF
TRBJ2-1	.	TRBV28	.	TGTGCCAGCAGTCCCACAGGCGCTGGGAATGAGCAGTTCTTC	CASSPTGAGNEQFF
TRBJ1-1	TRBD1	TRBV4-1	.	TGCGCCAGCAGCCAGGACAGGGGGCGGACTGAAGCTTTCTTT	CASSQDRGRTEAFF
TRBJ1-2	TRBD1	TRBV24-1	once	TGTGCCACCAGTGACCCCGGACAGGGGGAAACTAACTATGGCTACACCTTC	CATSDPGQGETNYGYTF
TRBJ2-7	.	TRBV7-2	.	TGTGCCAGCAGCATAGACACGTCCAGCTCCTACGAGCAGTACTTC	CASSIDTSSSYEQYF
TRBJ2-7	.	TRBV5-1	.	TGCGCCAGCAGCTCGACTGGGGCCTCCTACGAGCAGTACTTC	CASSSTGASYEQYF
TRBJ1-1	.	TRBV29-1	.	TGCAGCGTTGAATTGGGGAGTGTAGCTGAAGCTTTCTTT	CSVELGSVAEAFF
TRBJ2-7	.	TRBV7-9	.	TGTGCCAGCAGCTTAGGGCAGGGGTTACCCTACGAGCAGTACTTC	CASSLGQGLPYEQYF
TRBJ1-6	TRBD1	TRBV7-8	.	TGTGCCAGCAGCTTAGACGCAGGGGGAAGTAATTCACCCCTCCACTTT	CASSLDAGGSNSPLHF
TRBJ1-1	.	TRBV7-3	.	TGTGCCAGCAGCTCAACTAGGAACACTGAAGCTTTCTTT	CASSSTRNTEAFF
TRBJ1-5	.	TRBV19	.	TGTGCCAGTAGCTCGGACCTCAGGGAAGGTCAGCCCCAGCATTTT	CASSSDLREGQPQHF
TRBJ1-1	.	TRBV5-8	.	TGTGCCAGCAGGACAGTATACACTGAAGCTTTCTTT	CASRTVYTEAFF
TRBJ1-2	.	TRBV12-3/TRBV12-4	.	TGTGCCAGCAGTTTAAGGGGGAATGGCTACACCTTC	CASSLRGNGYTF
TRBJ1-5	.	TRBV19	.	TGTGCCAGTAGTCAATCTGGGGGGGGACGAAGCAATCAGCCCCAGCATTTT	CASSQSGGGRSNQPQHF